Listed below are T cell receptor beta chains from one sample, sequenced in a study of response to subunit inactivated influenza vaccine. TCRdb analysed the RT-PCR reads with MiXCR anew, one entry per CDR3 protein. The sample has 700,000 to 900,000 distinct CDR3 sequences, about 20% seen once. Here the sequenced sample was PBMCs from blood, taken 5 days after vaccination. The receptors were sampled from a man aged 45-60 years who received an inactivated influenza vaccine. Each CDR3 is given with its conserved first and last residue. The D gene is left open where the match is weak. Size is omitted from some rows. Given values are once, few, many or a class for expanded clones.

17 | TRBJ2-1 | - | - | TRBV7-2 | CASSLRRSTSSYNEQFF | TGTGCCAGCAGCCTGAGACGGTCCACGAGCTCCTACAATGAGCAGTTCTTC
12 | TRBJ2-7 | TRBD1 | - | TRBV29-1 | CSMTGESYEQYF | TGCAGCATGACAGGGGAAAGCTACGAGCAGTACTTC
15 | TRBJ2-2 | TRBD2 | many | TRBV24-1 | CATSTASGRTGELFF | TGTGCCACCAGTACGGCTAGCGGGCGTACCGGGGAGCTGTTTTTT
12 | TRBJ1-1 | TRBD1 | few | TRBV15 | CATSRGTDMAFF | TGTGCCACCAGCAGGGGGACAGATATGGCTTTCTTT
14 | TRBJ1-2 | TRBD1 | once | TRBV12-3/TRBV12-4 | CASSQVPGGYGYTF | TGTGCCAGCAGTCAAGTCCCAGGGGGCTATGGCTACACCTTC
18 | TRBJ2-6 | - | - | TRBV30 | CAWSVLRVNVRGANVLTF | TGTGCCTGGAGTGTACTCAGGGTCAATGTGCGAGGGGCCAACGTCCTGACTTTC
14 | TRBJ2-3 | - | many | TRBV12-3/TRBV12-4 | CASSLLRPPDTQYF | TGTGCCAGCAGTTTACTGCGGCCCCCAGATACGCAGTATTTT
15 | TRBJ2-3 | TRBD2 | few | TRBV7-9 | CASSEWREYLDTQYF | TGTGCCAGCAGCGAGTGGCGGGAGTACCTAGATACGCAGTATTTT
15 | TRBJ1-6 | - | - | TRBV30 | CACFVQESYGSPLHF | TGTGCCTGCTTCGTGCAGGAGAGTTATGGTTCACCCCTCCACTTT
16 | TRBJ1-1 | TRBD1 | few | TRBV18 | CASSPPGTGWNTEAFF | TGTGCCAGCTCACCACCGGGGACAGGGTGGAATACTGAAGCTTTCTTT
17 | TRBJ2-7 | TRBD2 | - | TRBV9 | CASSVGFSGRAGVEQYF | TGTGCCAGCAGCGTAGGGTTTAGCGGGAGGGCCGGGGTCGAGCAGTACTTC
16 | TRBJ2-3 | - | - | TRBV20-1 | CSADIRGEGGTDTQYF | TGCAGTGCTGATATCAGGGGGGAAGGAGGCACAGATACGCAGTATTTT
15 | TRBJ1-2 | TRBD1 | - | TRBV10-2 | CASSDRTGGNYGYTF | TGCGCCAGCAGTGACCGGACAGGGGGCAACTATGGCTACACCTTC
14 | TRBJ2-7 | - | few | TRBV7-8 | CASSLARLPYEQYF | TGTGCCAGCAGCTTAGCGAGACTTCCCTACGAGCAGTACTTC
14 | TRBJ2-1 | - | - | TRBV9 | CASSGGLTYNEQFF | TGTGCCAGCAGCGGGGGCCTGACCTACAATGAGCAGTTCTTC
13 | TRBJ1-2 | TRBD1 | many | TRBV5-1 | CASSPAGGYGYTF | TGCGCCAGCAGCCCAGCAGGGGGCTATGGCTACACCTTC
15 | TRBJ2-1 | TRBD2 | - | TRBV19 | CASSIRSGGYNEQFF | TGTGCCAGTAGTATTAGGAGCGGGGGTTACAATGAGCAGTTCTTC
13 | TRBJ1-1 | - | many | TRBV25-1 | CASSEGRNTEAFF | TGTGCCAGCAGTGAAGGAAGGAACACTGAAGCTTTCTTT
14 | TRBJ2-7 | - | few | TRBV7-2 | CASSPGAVSYEQYF | TGTGCCAGCAGCCCTGGGGCCGTCTCCTACGAGCAGTACTTC
14 | TRBJ2-7 | - | - | TRBV9 | CASSGRDSFYEQYF | TGTGCCAGCAGCGGCCGGGACTCTTTCTACGAGCAGTACTTC
14 | TRBJ2-1 | - | - | TRBV7-2 | CARSLEAAYNEQFF | TGTGCCCGCAGCTTAGAGGCGGCCTACAATGAGCAGTTCTTC
15 | TRBJ2-3 | - | - | TRBV20-1 | CSAFGTEDSTDTQYF | TGCAGTGCTTTCGGGACGGAAGATAGCACAGATACGCAGTATTTT
14 | TRBJ2-1 | - | few | TRBV4-3 | CASSQEQAYNEQFF | TGCGCCAGCAGCCAAGAACAAGCCTACAATGAGCAGTTCTTC
16 | TRBJ2-7 | - | - | TRBV7-8 | CASSLMTSSLTYEQYF | TGTGCCAGCAGCTTAATGACTAGTTCCCTCACCTACGAGCAGTACTTC
14 | TRBJ1-1 | - | - | TRBV4-2 | CASSQENRVTEAFF | TGTGCCAGCAGCCAAGAAAACAGGGTTACTGAAGCTTTCTTT
12 | TRBJ2-7 | - | few | TRBV5-6 | CASSSPRGEQYF | TGTGCCAGCAGCTCCCCTCGGGGCGAGCAGTACTTC
13 | TRBJ1-2 | - | - | TRBV24-1 | CATSQGWNYGYTF | TGTGCCACCTCACAGGGTTGGAACTATGGCTACACCTTC
15 | TRBJ2-7 | - | few | TRBV7-2 | CASSFTSSGSYEQYF | TGTGCCAGCAGCTTTACTAGCTCCGGGTCCTACGAGCAGTACTTC
14 | TRBJ2-7 | TRBD1 | - | TRBV27 | CASRRTGSTYEQYF | TGTGCCAGCAGACGGACAGGGAGTACCTACGAGCAGTACTTC
13 | TRBJ2-3 | TRBD2 | many | TRBV20-1 | CSASSGREDTQYF | TGCAGTGCCAGTAGCGGGAGGGAAGATACGCAGTATTTT
15 | TRBJ1-1 | - | - | TRBV7-2 | CASSFHMGGNTEAFF | TGTGCCAGCAGCTTTCACATGGGGGGGAACACTGAAGCTTTCTTT
12 | TRBJ2-3 | - | - | TRBV21-1 | CASSRHSDTQYF | TGTGCCAGCAGCAGACATTCAGATACGCAGTATTTT
15 | TRBJ2-1 | - | - | TRBV3-1 | CASSQDGLTSNEQFF | TGTGCCAGCAGCCAAGATGGACTGACGTCCAATGAGCAGTTCTTC
16 | TRBJ2-7 | - | few | TRBV5-1 | CASSLLPSATAHEQYF | TGCGCCAGCAGCCTTTTGCCTTCGGCGACTGCCCACGAGCAGTACTTC
14 | TRBJ2-2 | TRBD2 | few | TRBV7-9 | CATRTSGDTGELFF | TGTGCCACCCGGACTAGCGGGGACACCGGGGAGCTGTTTTTT
16 | TRBJ2-1 | - | - | TRBV6-5 | CASSYRVRSSYNEQFF | TGTGCCAGCAGTTATAGAGTGAGGAGCTCCTACAATGAGCAGTTCTTC
17 | TRBJ2-1 | TRBD1 | - | TRBV5-1 | CASSLGTGANSYNEQFF | TGCGCCAGCAGCTTGGGGACAGGGGCCAACTCCTACAATGAGCAGTTCTTC
13 | TRBJ2-1 | - | few | TRBV9 | CASSVAYYNEQFF | TGTGCCAGCAGCGTAGCGTACTACAATGAGCAGTTCTTC
16 | TRBJ2-1 | - | - | TRBV20-1 | CSASGAAGDSYNEQFF | TGCAGTGCTAGCGGCGCGGCCGGGGACTCCTACAATGAGCAGTTCTTC
14 | TRBJ1-1 | TRBD1 | - | TRBV27 | CASSWTGGTAEAFF | TGTGCCAGCAGTTGGACAGGGGGCACGGCTGAAGCTTTCTTT
14 | TRBJ1-5 | - | - | TRBV24-1 | CATSVGWGDQPQHF | TGTGCCACCAGTGTTGGCTGGGGGGATCAGCCCCAGCATTTT
17 | TRBJ1-5 | - | - | TRBV28 | CASSPPGGPISNQPQHF | TGTGCCAGCAGTCCGCCGGGGGGCCCGATTAGCAATCAGCCCCAGCATTTT
16 | TRBJ1-6 | - | - | TRBV28 | CASSSPLTVYNSPLHF | TGTGCCAGCAGTTCCCCCCTGACAGTTTATAATTCACCCCTCCACTTT
12 | TRBJ2-5 | - | few | TRBV11-2 | CASRSGTLPQYF | TGTGCCAGCAGGTCCGGGACGCTCCCCCAGTACTTC
15 | TRBJ1-3 | - | few | TRBV7-2 | CASSLDRSSGNTIYF | TGTGCCAGCAGCTTAGATAGGAGCTCTGGAAACACCATATATTTT
15 | TRBJ2-1 | TRBD1 | few | TRBV12-3/TRBV12-4 | CAGCFGTGGSNEQFF | TGTGCCGGATGTTTCGGGACAGGGGGTTCCAATGAGCAGTTCTTC
18 | TRBJ1-6 | - | many | TRBV4-3 | CASSQERNQGPLNSPLHF | TGCGCCAGCAGCCAAGAAAGGAACCAAGGGCCCCTTAATTCACCCCTCCACTTT
13 | TRBJ1-5 | - | few | TRBV20-1 | CSARLGVYQPQHF | TGCAGTGCTAGATTAGGGGTTTATCAGCCCCAGCATTTT
16 | TRBJ1-5 | TRBD1 | many | TRBV12-3/TRBV12-4 | CASSLQGAGRNQPQHF | TGTGCCAGCAGTTTACAGGGGGCAGGTCGCAATCAGCCCCAGCATTTT
20 | TRBJ2-7 | TRBD2 | - | TRBV6-2/TRBV6-3 | CASSNSRKTGTSGRTYEQYF | TGTGCCAGCAGTAACTCCCGAAAAACCGGGACTAGCGGGAGGACCTACGAGCAGTACTTC
16 | TRBJ2-2 | TRBD2 | few | TRBV20-1 | CSARPGLAGVAGELFF | TGCAGTGCTAGACCGGGACTAGCGGGAGTCGCCGGGGAGCTGTTTTTT
16 | TRBJ2-3 | - | - | TRBV4-3 | CASSRATPIITDTQYF | TGCGCCAGCAGCCGCGCGACTCCTATTATCACAGATACGCAGTATTTT
15 | TRBJ1-5 | TRBD1 | - | TRBV6-5 | CASSFGQGSNQPQHF | TGTGCCAGCAGTTTCGGACAGGGGAGCAATCAGCCCCAGCATTTT
15 | TRBJ2-7 | - | - | TRBV27 | CASSPKAGQGYEQYF | TGTGCCAGCAGTCCTAAGGCGGGGCAGGGCTACGAGCAGTACTTC
15 | TRBJ2-3 | TRBD2 | - | TRBV30 | CAWSAGTSIPDTQYF | TGTGCCTGGAGTGCCGGGACTAGCATCCCAGATACGCAGTATTTT